This T cell receptor beta chain emerged from a study of early T cells in non-severe SARS-CoV-2 infection. Background on the study: Sequenced bulk RNA came from whole blood that was unsorted, and chains were unpaired.

About this clonotype: Its antigen is still unknown.

Unique molecular identifier tags were affixed to discrete cDNA molecules. One entry per CDR3 protein, called by TCRdb with MiXCR from the 5' RACE reads. The sample lists about 36,000 distinct CDR3 sequences; approximately 8.9% were seen once. Study-wide results and caveats: There was a bias toward anti-spike CD8 responses in VDJdb matching, which missed private and CD4 specificities.

CDR3 length equals 13 residues. Germline V gene sequence: CDR1 SGHTA, CDR2 FQGNSA. V lost 2 bases, J lost 6 bases, and 7 bases lay in between. The rearrangement uses TRBV7-2 and TRBJ2-2, with D unresolved. Sequencing was carried out using whole blood. This clonotype was sampled from an adult who was a healthcare worker with PCR-confirmed SARS-CoV-2 infection or an uninfected control (not recorded which). The CDR3 sequence: CASSLSVSGELFF. The CDR3 nucleotides are TGTGCCAGCAGCTTAAGTGTCTCCGGGGAGCTGTTTTTT.